The next 3 T cell receptor beta chains were all read from a single sample in a study of shared clonotypes between healthy human individuals. The method was immunoSEQ multiplex PCR; TCRdb's version includes in-frame clones alone and lacks a portion of them. The top ten hold less than 40% of the sample, which has fewer than 850,000 clones, roughly 87% seen once. Sequencing used memory CD8+ T cells from PBMCs. Subset in this sample: CD45RO+ cells pooled with CCR7-negative TemRA cells. These receptors all come from a man younger than 35 in good health. Some clones in this sample may be carry-over from other donors' samples.

This rearrangement joins TRBV5-1 to TRBJ2-7; 9 bases fit TRBD1. In germline, CDR1 is SGHRS, CDR2 YFSETQ. V lost 3 bases and J lost 5; bases outside the gene matches: 12. This CDR3 spans 16 amino acids. Here the CDR3 reads CASSWGTGPSYNEQYF. Written as DNA, the CDR3 is TGCGCCAGCAGCTGGGGGACAGGGCCCTCTTATAACGAGCAGTACTTC.

The chain links TRBV27 to TRBJ2-3; D is ambiguous. This CDR3 comprises 14 residues. The V end lost 3 bases, the J end lost 2 bases, and 9 bases lay between the germline ends. CDR1 and CDR2 from the germline V gene are MNHEY and SMNVEV (reference sequence). The CDR3, as DNA: TGTGCCAGCAGTTTTGGCAGTAACACAGATACGCAGTATTTT. Translated: CASSFGSNTDTQYF.

This rearrangement joins TRBV5-1 to TRBJ2-3; D possibly matches TRBD1 or TRBD2 (5 bases each). CDR3 length: 15 residues. CDR1 is SGHRS and CDR2 is YFSETQ in the germline V gene. V was trimmed by 2 bases and J by 0 bases, leaving 10 bases between them. CDR3 sequence reads: CASSFEGLSTDTQYF. For the CDR3, the DNA is TGCGCCAGCAGCTTCGAGGGGTTGAGCACAGATACGCAGTATTTT.